These T cell receptor beta chains were read from a single sample in a study of blood T cell repertoires in COVID-19. Sequencing used immunoSEQ multiplex PCR; TCRdb keeps in-frame clones, though not all of them. The sample has approximately 200,000 clones, 85% to 90% seen once; the top ten hold about 4.1%. Sequencing was done on a sample of peripheral blood. The receptors come from a man in his fifties or sixties with acute or convalescent COVID-19. Both conserved end residues are part of each CDR3. A D gene is named only where the DNA matches it firmly. Expanded clones are given a class, and other clones once, few, many or no size at all.

V	D	J	size	CDR3	DNA
TRBV7-2	NA	TRBJ1-2	NA	CASSLRGRRGGTNGYTF	TGTGCCAGCAGCTTAAGGGGGAGACGCGGGGGTACCAATGGCTACACCTTC
TRBV7-3	TRBD2	TRBJ2-2	few	CASSPLAGGHTGELFF	TGTGCCAGCAGCCCGTTAGCGGGGGGGCACACCGGGGAGCTGTTTTTT
TRBV18	NA	TRBJ2-7	NA	CASSPRLYEQYF	TGTGCCAGCTCACCCCGACTCTACGAGCAGTACTTC
TRBV14	NA	TRBJ1-3	NA	CASSRGPVGNTIYF	TGTGCCAGCAGCCGAGGGCCAGTTGGAAACACCATATATTTT
TRBV19	NA	TRBJ2-2	NA	CASSMSIRGTTGELFF	TGTGCCAGTAGTATGAGTATACGGGGAACCACCGGGGAGCTGTTTTTT
TRBV7-6	TRBD1	TRBJ2-6	NA	CASSLRQGSGANVLTF	TGTGCCAGCAGCCTACGACAGGGCTCTGGGGCCAACGTCCTGACTTTC
TRBV12-5	NA	TRBJ1-2	NA	CASGFGGTLPNYGYTF	TGTGCTAGTGGTTTCGGGGGGACACTTCCTAACTATGGCTACACCTTC
TRBV5-6	TRBD1	TRBJ1-6	few	CASSEGQRNSPLHF	TGTGCCAGCAGCGAGGGACAGAGGAATTCACCCCTCCACTTT
TRBV19	TRBD1	TRBJ1-1	few	CASNIAPGGFGTEAFF	TGTGCCAGTAATATTGCGCCAGGGGGCTTTGGCACTGAAGCTTTCTTT
TRBV7-9	NA	TRBJ1-2	once	CASSFEGSYGYTF	TGTGCCAGCAGCTTTGAGGGCAGCTATGGCTACACCTTC
TRBV6-1	NA	TRBJ1-2	NA	CASSESGAWGYTF	TGTGCCAGCAGTGAAAGTGGGGCTTGGGGCTACACCTTC
TRBV21-1	NA	TRBJ2-2	NA	CASIGGFSGQGSSNNTGELFF	TGTGCCAGCATTGGGGGCTTTTCAGGACAGGGGTCCAGTAATAACACCGGGGAGCTGTTTTTT
TRBV4-1	NA	TRBJ1-5	NA	CASSQITGSGSNQPQHF	TGCGCCAGCAGCCAAATTACAGGCTCGGGCAGCAATCAGCCCCAGCATTTT
TRBV5-1	NA	TRBJ1-4	NA	CASSADATNEKLFF	TGCGCCAGCAGCGCGGATGCAACTAATGAAAAACTGTTTTTT
TRBV27	TRBD1	TRBJ1-6	NA	CASSFGDRDTSPLHF	TGTGCCAGCAGTTTCGGAGACAGGGATACATCACCCCTCCACTTT
TRBV27	TRBD1	TRBJ2-7	NA	CASSPRTGGYEQYF	TGTGCCAGCAGTCCTCGGACAGGGGGCTACGAGCAGTACTTC
TRBV3-1/TRBV3-2	TRBD1	TRBJ1-4	NA	CASSRQGRTTNEKLFF	TGTGCCAGCAGTCGACAGGGGCGAACAACTAATGAAAAACTGTTTTTT
TRBV4-2	TRBD1	TRBJ1-5	NA	CASSPDRGRQPQHF	TGTGCCAGCAGCCCTGACAGGGGTCGTCAGCCCCAGCATTTT
TRBV2	NA	TRBJ1-1	NA	CASSERQASMNTEAFF	TGTGCCAGCAGTGAAAGGCAGGCATCGATGAACACTGAAGCTTTCTTT
TRBV5-4	NA	TRBJ1-1	NA	CASSKPARGLPNTEAFF	TGTGCCAGCAGTAAACCCGCCCGGGGACTGCCGAACACTGAAGCTTTCTTT
TRBV18	NA	TRBJ2-5	once	CASSPQGLETQYF	TGTGCCAGCTCACCGCAGGGGTTGGAGACCCAGTACTTC
TRBV3-1/TRBV3-2	NA	TRBJ1-6	NA	CASSPGYHNSPLHF	TGTGCCAGCAGTCCAGGGTATCATAATTCACCCCTCCACTTT
TRBV18	NA	TRBJ1-1	NA	CASSVSGADTEAFF	TGTGCCAGCTCAGTGTCAGGGGCAGACACTGAAGCTTTCTTT
TRBV6-1	TRBD1	TRBJ1-2	NA	CASSGPPGQPYHYGYTF	TGTGCCAGCAGTGGGCCCCCGGGACAGCCCTACCACTATGGCTACACCTTC
TRBV12-3/TRBV12-4	NA	TRBJ2-2	NA	CASRSGRTGELFF	TGTGCCAGCCGCTCAGGGAGGACCGGGGAGCTGTTTTTT
TRBV6-2/TRBV6-3	NA	TRBJ2-5	NA	CASSYELAEETQYF	TGTGCCAGCAGTTACGAGTTAGCGGAAGAGACCCAGTACTTC